These 25 T cell receptor beta chains were all obtained from the same sample, sequenced in a study of T-cell reconstitution after alpha-beta-depleted transplantation in children (dated by TCRdb to about 2016). Library construction relied on PCR. Sequenced using an Illumina HiSeq 2500. Molecular barcoding was employed in the preparation of TCR libraries, with unique molecular identifiers being used to normalize TCRbeta repertoire quantification. TCRdb reran the public reads through fastp at Q25 and MiXCR, keeping productive beta chains. One record per CDR3 amino acid sequence lists the most common genes and DNA. For this sample the table gives 450,000 to 600,000 distinct CDR3 sequences, of which 10% to 15% were detected only once. The ten largest account for over 2% of the sample. The treatment or condition label on this specimen signifies: allogeneic hematopoietic cell transplantation with graft depleted of TCRalphabeta T cells and CD19 B cells.

Source: PBMCs, mostly from graft donor cells, taken 360 days after TCRalphabeta/CD19-depleted stem cell transplant. Source of these receptors: a male patient under 18 who had a stem cell transplant for acute myeloid leukemia, so the T cells may come from the graft donor.

In this sample, this clonotype turned up a few times. The chain links TRBV6-2 or TRBV6-3 to TRBJ2-7; 9 bases are a match to TRBD2. Losses at the gene ends were 7 bases for V and 2 bases for J; bases not matched to a gene: 9. CDR1 is MNHEY and CDR2 is SVGEGT in the germline V gene. The CDR3 length is 15 residues. The CDR3 bases are TGTGCCAGCAACAAAAGGACTAGCGATGCCTACGAGCAGTACTTC. Translated: CASNKRTSDAYEQYF.

In this sample, this clonotype turned up once. This chain links TRBV3-1 with TRBJ2-5, with 8 bases identical to TRBD1. The CDR3 spans 15 residues. The germline V gene encodes CDR1 LGHDT and CDR2 YNNKEL (reference sequence). Germline trimming cut 4 bases from V and 2 bases from J; bases unmatched to any gene: 6. CDR3: CASSRRGQEQETQYF. CDR3 coding DNA: TGTGCCAGCAGCCGGAGGGGACAGGAACAAGAGACCCAGTACTTC.

This clonotype was seen at least ten times. The chain couples TRBV12-3 or TRBV12-4 to TRBJ2-3; 9 nucleotides match TRBD2. This CDR3 spans 15 amino acids. With 3 bases clipped from V and 4 bases from J, the junction kept 5 bases outside the gene matches. CDR3 bases: TGTGCCAGCAGTTTCGGGCGGGAGGGGTCAGATACGCAGTATTTT. Its protein is CASSFGREGSDTQYF.

The V gene is TRBV20-1, the J gene TRBJ2-1; no clear D gene. In germline, CDR1 is DFQATT, CDR2 SNEGSKA (reference sequence). This CDR3 has 15 residues. The V gene lost 2 bases and the J gene lost 8 bases, with 19 bases spanning the gap. The CDR3 region is CSARSQFAAWDEQFF. DNA of the CDR3: TGCAGTGCTAGATCCCAATTCGCGGCCTGGGATGAGCAGTTCTTC.

The chain links TRBV27 to TRBJ1-2; D call uncertain. Germline-derived CDR1 and CDR2 are MNHEY and SMNVEV (reference sequence). The CDR3 contains 12 residues. V was clipped by 4 bases and J by 8 bases, with 11 bases between them. CDR3 nucleotide sequence: TGTGCCAGCAGTTCTAGACTGGACGGCTACACCTTC. It translates to CASSSRLDGYTF.

The chain couples TRBV7-9 to TRBJ2-3; TRBD1 agrees at 8 bases. V lost 7 bases, J lost 3 bases, and 9 bases stayed unmatched. CDR3 length: 15 amino acids. Germline V gene lookup returns CDR1 SEHNR and CDR2 FQNEAQ (reference sequence). The CDR3 nucleotides read TGTGCCAGCACCTCGGGGGACAGGAGAACAGATACGCAGTATTTT. This encodes CASTSGDRRTDTQYF.

The V and J genes are TRBV7-2 and TRBJ2-7; tentative D call: TRBD1 (6 bases). Germline V CDR1 and CDR2: SGHTA, FQGNSA. Between the trimmed V and J ends, which lost 5 bases and 6 bases, there was a span of 14 bases. The CDR3 loop spans 13 amino acids. The CDR3: CASSAGARVEQYF. In DNA, the CDR3 is TGTGCCAGCAGCGCAGGGGCCCGGGTCGAGCAGTACTTC.

This clonotype was counted between two and nine times. This chain links TRBV7-9 with TRBJ2-7; D could derive from TRBD1 or TRBD2 (5 bases each). The CDR3 covers 12 residues. V gave up 7 bases and J gave up 3 bases, with 10 bases separating them. CDR1 and CDR2 (germline): SEHNR, FQNEAQ (reference sequence). The CDR3: CASMGDLYEQYF. CDR3 nucleotides: TGTGCCAGCATGGGGGATCTCTACGAGCAGTACTTC.

This rearrangement joins TRBV10-3 to TRBJ2-2; the D gene could be TRBD1 or TRBD2 (5 bases each). Trimming left V 2 bases short and J 5 bases short, with 15 bases between. Germline-derived CDR1 and CDR2 are ENHRY and SYGVKD. This CDR3 region has 16 residues. The chain's CDR3 is CAISEEGRGVTGELFF. In DNA form, the CDR3 reads TGTGCCATCAGTGAGGAGGGGAGAGGGGTGACCGGGGAGCTGTTTTTT.

This clonotype was recorded a few times. The CDR3 reads CASSQLARDTQYF. The DNA for the CDR3 is TGCGCCAGCAGCCAACTAGCCCGAGATACGCAGTATTTT. J is TRBJ2-3 and V is TRBV4-3; TRBD2 might be the D (5 bases). Between the trimmed V and J ends, which lost 2 bases and 5 bases, there was a span of 8 bases. Looked up from germline, CDR1 is LGHNA and CDR2 is YSLEER. The CDR3 spans 13 residues.

Ten or more counts support this clonotype. The chain combines TRBV6-1 with TRBJ2-7, with TRBD1 matching 8 bases. With 8 bases clipped from V and 4 bases from J, the junction kept 7 bases outside the gene matches. Per the germline V gene, CDR1 is MNHNS and CDR2 is SASEGT. This CDR3 spans 13 amino acids. CDR3 region: CASGEDRAYEQYF. The CDR3 DNA is TGTGCCAGCGGGGAGGACAGGGCATACGAGCAGTACTTC.

This clonotype was recorded a few times. V usage is TRBV19 and J usage is TRBJ2-1, with 9 bases aligning to TRBD2. V gave up 3 bases and J gave up 3 bases; unmatched junction bases: 3. Germline assignment: CDR1 LNHDA and CDR2 SQIVND (reference sequence). This CDR3 comprises 15 residues. The CDR3 loop is CASSIAGGGYNEQFF. CDR3 DNA sequence: TGTGCCAGTAGTATTGCGGGAGGGGGCTACAATGAGCAGTTCTTC.

The chain couples TRBV20-1 to TRBJ2-7, with 10 bases that match TRBD2. CDR1 and CDR2 from the germline V gene are DFQATT and SNEGSKA (reference sequence). V lost 7 bases, J lost 7 bases, and 13 bases stayed unmatched. The CDR3 length is 14 residues. The CDR3 region has the DNA TGCAGTGGAGCCCCCAGCGGGAGGGCCGGGGAGCAGTACTTC. Translation gives CSGAPSGRAGEQYF.

V usage is TRBV20-1 and J usage is TRBJ1-1; TRBD1 aligns across 7 bases. The CDR3 is 11 residues long. Germline-derived CDR1 and CDR2 are DFQATT and SNEGSKA (reference sequence). The trim removed 5 bases at V and 7 bases at J, leaving 4 bases unmatched. The CDR3 is CSAGTDREAFF. DNA for the CDR3: TGCAGTGCTGGGACAGATCGTGAAGCTTTCTTT.

The V and J genes are TRBV11-2 and TRBJ2-1, with 7 bases identical to TRBD2. Looked up from germline, CDR1 is SGHAT and CDR2 is FQNNGV. Germline trimming cut 5 bases from V and 7 bases from J; bases unmatched to any gene: 8. The CDR3 length is 14 residues. Here the CDR3 reads CASSPGLVRNEQFF. The CDR3 DNA follows: TGTGCCAGCAGCCCAGGACTAGTAAGGAATGAGCAGTTCTTC.

This clonotype occurred a few times. The gene calls are TRBV12-3 or TRBV12-4 and TRBJ2-1, with 12 bases that match TRBD2. The ends lost 8 bases at V and 8 bases at J; junction bases unmatched: 13. CDR3 length: 16 amino acids. The CDR3 region has the DNA TGTGCCAGCGCGGGACGAGGACTAGCGGGATGGGATGAGCAGTTCTTC. Translation gives CASAGRGLAGWDEQFF.

This clonotype was recorded a few times. The V gene is TRBV7-6, the J gene TRBJ2-3; possibly TRBD1 for D (6 bases). Germline CDR1 and CDR2: SGHVS and FNYEAQ. V was clipped by 5 bases and J by 2 bases, with 20 bases between them. The CDR3 spans 17 residues. CDR3 sequence: CASSRSVPGVLTDTQYF. CDR3 sequence (DNA): TGTGCCAGCAGCCGCTCGGTCCCAGGGGTGCTCACAGATACGCAGTATTTT. Together with reference TRBV7-6 and TRBJ2-3, the CDR3 gives the full variable domain: GAGVSQSPRYKVTKRGQDVALRCDPISGHVSLYWYRQALGQGPEFLTYFNYEAQQDKSGLPNDRFSAERPEGSISTLTIQRTEQRDSAMYRCASSRSVPGVLTDTQYFGPGTRLTVL.

This clonotype turned up a few times. CDR3 protein: CASSLGGGPRQADTQYF. The CDR3 DNA follows: TGTGCCAGCAGTTTGGGGGGGGGTCCCCGCCAGGCAGATACGCAGTATTTT. The chain carries TRBV28 and TRBJ2-3, with 7 bases lining up with TRBD2. The CDR3 totals 17 residues. V lost 3 bases, J lost 4 bases, and 13 bases stayed unmatched. Germline assignment: CDR1 MDHEN and CDR2 SYDVKM.

The V gene is TRBV7-6, the J gene TRBJ2-1, with D perhaps given as TRBD1 or TRBD2 (6 bases each). The length of the CDR3 is 14 residues. CDR1 is SGHVS and CDR2 is FNYEAQ in the germline V gene. The germline V and J ends were trimmed by 2 bases and 8 bases, with 13 bases remaining between them. DNA for the CDR3: TGTGCCAGCAGCTTAAATCTAGGGGGGCATGAGCAGTTCTTC. Protein product: CASSLNLGGHEQFF.

This clonotype was seen a handful of times. The DNA of the CDR3 is TGCAGCGTCGGGACCCCCGGGGAGCTGTTTTTT. This codes for CSVGTPGELFF. V gene TRBV29-1 combines with J gene TRBJ2-2; D may match TRBD1 or TRBD2 (5 bases each). The CDR3 consists of 11 residues. Per the germline V gene, CDR1 is SQVTM and CDR2 is ANQGSEA. V gave up 6 bases and J gave up 6 bases, with 8 bases separating them.

The genes are TRBV27 and TRBJ1-5; D is uncertain. Trimming shortened V by 5 bases and J by 6 bases, and 14 bases separated the two germline ends. Germline V gene data show CDR1 as MNHEY and CDR2 as SMNVEV (reference sequence). The CDR3 runs 14 residues. CDR3 amino acids: CASSTSPIGQPQHF. The CDR3 DNA reads TGTGCCAGCAGTACATCCCCCATCGGTCAGCCCCAGCATTTT.

At least ten counts were recorded for this clonotype. The chain employs TRBV7-9 and TRBJ2-1, with D hard to call. The CDR3 extends over 13 amino acids. Trimming removed 5 bases from V and 8 bases from J, with 13 bases in between. Germline assignment: CDR1 SEHNR and CDR2 FQNEAQ (reference sequence). The CDR3 is CASSMEVLDEQFF. The DNA for the CDR3 is TGTGCCAGCAGCATGGAAGTATTGGATGAGCAGTTCTTC.

The chain combines TRBV4-2 with TRBJ2-5; 12 bases line up with TRBD2. Germline V gene lookup returns CDR1 LGHNA and CDR2 YNFKEQ. V was pared by 2 bases and J by 5 bases, with 9 bases of the junction left unmatched. The CDR3 has 17 amino acids. CDR3 DNA: TGTGCCAGCAGCCAAAACCCCGGACTAGCGGGAAGGGAGACCCAGTACTTC. It yields the protein CASSQNPGLAGRETQYF.

Here the CDR3 reads CSAKSGRSHQYNEQFF. CDR3 DNA sequence: TGCAGTGCTAAAAGCGGGAGGTCTCATCAATACAATGAGCAGTTCTTC. V and J are TRBV20-1 and TRBJ2-1; 9 nucleotides line up with TRBD2. The CDR3 has 16 residues. The trim removed 4 bases at V and 4 bases at J, leaving 11 bases unmatched. CDR1 DFQATT and CDR2 SNEGSKA come from the germline V gene (reference sequence).

This chain joins TRBV4-3 and TRBJ2-1; TRBD2 matches at 8 bases. This CDR3 is 17 amino acids long. The ends lost 4 bases at V and 6 bases at J; junction bases unmatched: 14. Germline V gene sequence: CDR1 LGHNA, CDR2 YSLEER. CDR3 bases: TGCGCCAGCAGCCGTGTGGCAGGACTAGCAGGTGGCAATGAGCAGTTCTTC. Its translation: CASSRVAGLAGGNEQFF.